The 20 T cell receptor beta chains reported below all come from one sample, sequenced in a study of tumor-infiltrating lymphocytes in localized non-small cell lung cancer. The protocol was immunoSEQ multiplex PCR, while the TCRdb copy is restricted to in-frame clones and leaves out a portion. The sample has roughly 12,000 clones, about 67% seen once; the top ten hold approximately 11%. The sequenced material came from uninvolved lung tissue not adjacent to the tumor. The receptor source for this set is a human donor with non-small cell lung cancer.

The gene calls are TRBV7-2 and TRBJ1-4, with 7 bases fitting TRBD1. Germline V gene lookup returns CDR1 SGHTA and CDR2 FQGNSA. V trimming: 1 base; J trimming: 7 bases; junction bases outside the gene matches: 3. The CDR3 has 14 amino acids. The CDR3 region is CASSLDRGGEKLFF. The CDR3 bases are TGTGCCAGCAGCTTAGACAGGGGTGGTGAAAAACTGTTTTTT.

The chain has TRBV19 and TRBJ1-2; D gene unclear. Trimming shortened V by 5 bases and J by 4 bases, and 14 bases separated the two germline ends. This CDR3 is 14 amino acids long. Germline-derived CDR1 and CDR2 are LNHDA and SQIVND (reference sequence). CDR3 protein: CASSFAGGSYGYTF. Written as DNA, the CDR3 is TGTGCCAGTAGTTTCGCAGGTGGAAGCTATGGCTACACCTTC. Combining the CDR3 with reference TRBV19 and TRBJ1-2 gives the whole variable domain DGGITQSPKYLFRKEGQNVTLSCEQNLNHDAMYWYRQDPGQGLRLIYYSQIVNDFQKGDIAEGYSVSREKKESFPLTVTSAQKNPTAFYLCASSFAGGSYGYTFGSGTRLTVV.

J is TRBJ1-2 and V is TRBV7-9, with D unclear. CDR3 length: 13 residues. With 5 bases removed from V and 4 bases from J, the gap between germline ends came to 11 bases. Germline V gives CDR1 SEHNR, CDR2 FQNEAQ (reference sequence). In DNA, the CDR3 is TGTGCCAGCAGCCCCACAGCGCTCTATGGCTACACCTTC. Translated, it gives CASSPTALYGYTF.

This chain uses TRBV6-5 with TRBJ1-2; 8 bases align to TRBD1. With V trimmed by 5 bases and J by 8 bases, 10 bases remained unmatched. The CDR3 sequence is 14 residues long. From germline, CDR1 is MNHEY and CDR2 SVGAGI. The CDR3 spells CASSAQGGAQGYTF. The DNA for the CDR3 is TGTGCCAGCAGTGCACAGGGGGGGGCTCAAGGCTACACCTTC.

The V gene is TRBV11-2, the J gene TRBJ2-5, with D uncertain. The V gene's germline CDR1 is SGHAT and CDR2 FQNNGV. The CDR3 length is 14 residues. V was clipped by 6 bases and J by 4 bases, with 15 bases between them. The CDR3 loop is CASRPSLAPETQYF. The CDR3 DNA reads as TGTGCCAGCAGGCCTAGTCTGGCCCCAGAGACCCAGTACTTC.

The chain joins TRBV21-1 to TRBJ1-5. TRBV21-1 is recorded as a pseudogene. The CDR3 length is 13 residues. CDR3 sequence (DNA): TGTGCCAGCAGCGTAGGGAGTGACCAGCCCCAGCATTTT. Encoded protein: CASSVGSDQPQHF.

This clone showed up just once. Other DNA sequences in this sample translate to the same CDR3. The V and J genes are TRBV13 and TRBJ2-3; 13 positions match TRBD2. This CDR3 has 16 residues. Looked up from germline, CDR1 is PRHDT and CDR2 is FYEKMQ (reference sequence). Losses at the gene ends were 5 bases for V and 6 bases for J; bases not matched to a gene: 8. CDR3 loop: CASSPTSGGAEDTQYF. CDR3 bases: TGTGCCAGCAGCCCCACTAGCGGGGGGGCCGAGGATACGCAGTATTTT.

The chain links TRBV7-6 to TRBJ2-7; possible D gene TRBD1, 6 bases. CDR1 is SGHVS, CDR2 FNYEAQ, per germline. With 5 bases removed from V and 3 bases from J, the gap between germline ends came to 11 bases. This CDR3 comprises 13 residues. The CDR3 loop reads CASSTIGGYEQYF. Written as DNA, the CDR3 is TGTGCCAGCAGCACTATAGGGGGCTACGAGCAGTACTTC. The whole variable domain, filled in from reference TRBV7-6 and TRBJ2-7, reads GAGVSQSPRYKVTKRGQDVALRCDPISGHVSLYWYRQALGQGPEFLTYFNYEAQQDKSGLPNDRFSAERPEGSISTLTIQRTEQRDSAMYRCASSTIGGYEQYFGPGTRLTVT.

This clone showed up just a few times. This sequence joins TRBV9 and TRBJ1-1; unclear D gene. CDR1 and CDR2 (germline): SGDLS, YYNGEE. CDR3 length equals 13 residues. The V and J ends lost 0 bases and 3 bases respectively, with 6 bases between them. The CDR3 bases are TGTGCCAGCAGCGTAGAGATGCACACTGAAGCTTTCTTT. Translating it yields CASSVEMHTEAFF.

The V gene is TRBV5-4, the J gene TRBJ1-2, with 8 bases that match TRBD1. Germline trimming cut 4 bases from V and 6 bases from J; bases unmatched to any gene: 5. Per germline, CDR1 SGHNT and CDR2 YYREEE (reference sequence). The CDR3 runs to 13 residues. CDR3 loop: CASSPQGAHGYTF. DNA of the CDR3: TGTGCCAGCAGCCCCCAGGGGGCGCATGGCTACACCTTC. The whole variable domain, remainder taken from reference TRBV5-4 and TRBJ1-2, is ETGVTQSPTHLIKTRGQQVTLRCSSQSGHNTVSWYQQALGQGPQFIFQYYREEENGRGNFPPRFSGLQFPNYSSELNVNALELDDSALYLCASSPQGAHGYTFGSGTRLTVV.

The V and J genes are TRBV7-2 and TRBJ2-7, with a tentative D call TRBD2 (6 bases). V gave up 2 bases and J gave up 9 bases, with 23 bases separating them. The CDR3 is 16 residues long. In germline, CDR1 is SGHTA, CDR2 FQGNSA. CDR3 nucleotide sequence: TGTGCCAGCAGCTTATTTGAGCGAGCGGGCGGCTCGGCGCAGTACTTC. Its translation is CASSLFERAGGSAQYF.

This chain uses TRBV27 with TRBJ2-7, with a possible D match to TRBD1 (6 bases). The germline V gene has CDR1 MNHEY and CDR2 SMNVEV (reference sequence). V was cut by 3 bases and J by 7 bases, with 13 bases left in between. The CDR3 loop spans 13 amino acids. The CDR3 DNA sequence: TGTGCCAGCAGTTTTTTGGGGGCGCGTGAGCAGTACTTC. Encoded protein: CASSFLGAREQYF.

The chain recombines TRBV2 with TRBJ1-2; D ambiguous. Looked up from germline, CDR1 is SNHLY and CDR2 is FYNNEI. The CDR3 contains 15 residues. Trimming removed 3 bases at V and 4 bases at J, with 15 bases between. The CDR3 protein is CASSETDYRRYGYTF. CDR3 coding DNA: TGTGCCAGCAGTGAGACCGATTATAGACGCTATGGCTACACCTTC. The variable domain in full, completed from reference TRBV2 and TRBJ1-2, reads EPEVTQTPSHQVTQMGQEVILRCVPISNHLYFYWYRQILGQKVEFLVSFYNNEISEKSEIFDDQFSVERPDGSNFTLKIRSTKLEDSAMYFCASSETDYRRYGYTFGSGTRLTVV.

In DNA form, the CDR3 reads TGTGCCAGCAGCTTAGAGGGGGGGGGTGAGCAGTTCTTC. This encodes CASSLEGGGEQFF. The V gene is TRBV11-2, the J gene TRBJ2-1; 7 positions agree with TRBD2. Germline CDR1 SGHAT, CDR2 FQNNGV. The ends lost 0 bases at V and 9 bases at J; junction bases unmatched: 2. CDR3 size: 13 residues.

The chain carries TRBV14 and TRBJ1-1; D is unresolved. Per the germline V gene, CDR1 is SGHDN and CDR2 is FVKESK. This CDR3 comprises 16 residues. V lost 2 bases and J 3 bases, leaving 16 bases between the germline ends. Here the CDR3 DNA reads TGTGCCAGCAGCCAATCGCTTCGGGTTTCCGACACTGAAGCTTTCTTT. This codes for CASSQSLRVSDTEAFF.

This clone appeared a single time. The chain carries TRBV10-2 and TRBJ2-1, with D possibly matching TRBD2 (5 bases). The germline V gene has CDR1 WSHSY and CDR2 SAAADI. Trimming pared 0 bases from V and 0 bases from J, leaving 6 bases between. CDR3 length equals 15 residues. The CDR3 region is CASSESGSSYNEQFF. The CDR3 coding sequence is TGCGCCAGCAGTGAGTCGGGGAGCTCCTACAATGAGCAGTTCTTC.

This clone was seen a handful of times. The V and J genes are TRBV14 and TRBJ1-1, with D uncertain. Germline V gives CDR1 SGHDN, CDR2 FVKESK. The CDR3 sequence is 13 residues long. Trimming removed 2 bases at V and 1 base at J, with 5 bases between. CDR3 protein: CASSQTKNTEAFF. The CDR3 DNA reads as TGTGCCAGCAGCCAAACGAAGAACACTGAAGCTTTCTTT.

The CDR3 protein is CASSLGAGPENYGYTF. The DNA of the CDR3 is TGTGCCAGCAGCCTGGGGGCAGGCCCGGAAAACTATGGCTACACCTTC. The chain joins TRBV7-2 to TRBJ1-2, with D tentatively TRBD1 (6 bases). This CDR3 is built from 16 residues. CDR1 and CDR2 from the germline V gene are SGHTA and FQGNSA. The V end was cut by 5 bases, the J end by 2 bases, with 18 bases between.

This clone is medium-sized. V is TRBV6-6 and J is TRBJ2-3, with 9 bases fitting TRBD2. The CDR3 spans 15 residues. Germline V gene lookup returns CDR1 MNHNY and CDR2 SVGAGI (reference sequence). Trimming removed 5 bases from V and 2 bases from J; junction bases left unmatched: 5. The CDR3 DNA sequence: TGTGCCAGCAGTGATAGCGGGGGAGCCACAGATACGCAGTATTTT. Its translation is CASSDSGGATDTQYF.

This clone has just a few counts. The J gene is TRBJ2-5, the V gene TRBV4-3; no reliable D call. Germline V gene sequence: CDR1 LGHNA, CDR2 YSLEER. Trimming stripped 1 base from V and 3 bases from J, with 12 bases between. CDR3 length: 15 amino acids. The CDR3 nucleotides read TGCGCCAGCAGCCAAGGGCACGCCTTTGAAGAGACCCAGTACTTC. It translates to CASSQGHAFEETQYF.